The 21 T cell receptor beta chains presented below share a single source sample, sequenced in a study of cytomegalovirus exposure and HLA in healthy donors. Generated by immunoSEQ multiplex PCR, the TCRdb table keeps only in-frame clones and is missing some. Of about 190,000 clones listed, 65% to 85% were seen once; the top ten hold 2.8%. The specimen sequenced was PBMCs. Source of these receptors: a woman aged 18-29 years in good health and CMV-seropositive.

As concerns this clone: At one end, the junction sequence differs from germline, possibly due to a read error. This chain joins TRBV4-1 and TRBJ2-6; TRBD1 matches 9 bases. This CDR3 has 21 residues. CDR1 and CDR2 (germline): MGHRA, YSYEKL. The CDR3 bases are TGCGCCAGCACCCAAGGCCTTTTAGGGGGGGACAGGGACCGTGGGGCCAACGTCCTGACTTTC. Its protein product is CASTQGLLGGDRDRGANVLTF.

This chain links TRBV27 with TRBJ1-2; D call uncertain. Trimming left V 1 base short and J 6 bases short, with 18 bases between. Germline CDR1 reads MNHEY; CDR2 reads SMNVEV (reference sequence). The CDR3 is made up of 16 amino acids. The CDR3 is CASSLLPRGGEDGYTF. Written as DNA, the CDR3 is TGTGCCAGCAGTTTATTACCGCGAGGTGGGGAGGATGGCTACACCTTC.

The rearrangement uses TRBV7-7 and TRBJ2-5, with 7 bases identical to TRBD2. Trimming cost V 3 bases and J 4 bases; bases outside gene matches: 8. The CDR3 has 15 amino acids. Germline lookup yields CDR1 SSHAT and CDR2 FNYEAQ (reference sequence). In nucleotides, the CDR3 is TGTGCCAGCAGCTTGGGGGGGGACTTCGCAGAGACCCAGTACTTC. This codes for CASSLGGDFAETQYF.

This chain links TRBV2 with TRBJ2-7; D unclear. The CDR3 spans 14 residues. Germline-derived CDR1 and CDR2 are SNHLY and FYNNEI. The V and J ends lost 7 bases and 0 bases respectively, with 13 bases between them. CDR3 nucleotide sequence: TGTGCCAGCAAACCGACACCCAGCTCCTACGAGCAGTACTTC. This gives the protein CASKPTPSSYEQYF.

This rearrangement joins TRBV7-2 to TRBJ2-1; 13 bases match TRBD2. The ends lost 4 bases at V and 5 bases at J; junction bases unmatched: 8. Germline CDR1 SGHTA, CDR2 FQGNSA. The CDR3 length is 17 residues. CDR3 nucleotide sequence: TGTGCCAGCAGCTGGGTAGGACTAGCGGGGGCGGACAATGAGCAGTTCTTC. It encodes CASSWVGLAGADNEQFF.

This sequence joins TRBV5-8 and TRBJ2-2; 8 nucleotides line up with TRBD1. Germline V gene sequence: CDR1 SGHTS, CDR2 YDEGEE. There are 16 residues in the CDR3. The trim removed 2 bases at V and 1 base at J, leaving 4 bases unmatched. In DNA form, the CDR3 reads TGTGCCAGCAGCTTACCCGGGACAGGGAACACCGGGGAGCTGTTTTTT. This encodes CASSLPGTGNTGELFF.

The rearrangement uses TRBV18 and TRBJ1-2, with a weak D call TRBD1 (6 bases). V was pared by 3 bases and J by 2 bases, with 10 bases between. The length of the CDR3 is 14 residues. Germline CDR1 reads KGHSH; CDR2 reads LQKENI. The CDR3 region is CASSPGQPNYGYTF. Here the CDR3 DNA reads TGTGCCAGCTCACCGGGACAACCCAACTATGGCTACACCTTC. Looking up the rest from reference TRBV18 and TRBJ1-2 gives the full variable domain: NAGVMQNPRHLVRRRGQEARLRCSPMKGHSHVYWYRQLPEEGLKFMVYLQKENIIDESGMPKERFSAEFPKEGPSILRIQQVVRGDSAAYFCASSPGQPNYGYTFGSGTRLTVV.

The rearrangement joins TRBV6-5 to TRBJ2-7; D might be TRBD1 (5 bases). The CDR3 runs to 14 residues. Germline CDR1 MNHEY, CDR2 SVGAGI. The ends were cut back, 0 bases at V and 2 bases at J, with 8 bases in the middle. Written as DNA, the CDR3 is TGTGCCAGCAGTTACTCGACCAGGGCCTACGAGCAGTACTTC. Amino acids: CASSYSTRAYEQYF.

The CDR3 region has the DNA TGTGCCAGCTCACCACTGCAGGGGGATAATTCACCCCTCCACTTT. Its translation: CASSPLQGDNSPLHF. The rearrangement uses TRBV18 and TRBJ1-6; 7 nucleotides match TRBD1. The germline V gene encodes CDR1 KGHSH and CDR2 LQKENI. The CDR3 consists of 15 residues. V trimming: 1 base; J trimming: 5 bases; junction bases outside the gene matches: 2.

The rearrangement uses TRBV6-5 and TRBJ2-7; possibly TRBD1 for D (7 bases). The CDR3 consists of 12 residues. Trimming took off 7 bases at V and 7 bases at J, with 14 bases between the two ends. Per germline, CDR1 MNHEY and CDR2 SVGAGI. The chain's CDR3 is CASNDRAGEQYF. The CDR3 coding sequence is TGTGCCAGCAATGACAGGGCGGGGGAGCAGTACTTC.

The chain combines TRBV2 with TRBJ2-5; TRBD2 agrees at 9 bases. Germline CDR1 and CDR2: SNHLY and FYNNEI. The CDR3 runs to 15 residues. The V segment lost 4 bases and the J segment 4 bases; nucleotides outside the gene matches: 7. The CDR3 sequence: CASSAASGVGETQYF. The CDR3 nucleotides read TGTGCCAGCAGTGCGGCTAGCGGGGTAGGAGAGACCCAGTACTTC.

The V gene is TRBV9, the J gene TRBJ1-2; D unresolved. Germline V gives CDR1 SGDLS, CDR2 YYNGEE. This CDR3 contains 11 residues. Trimming took off 3 bases at V and 7 bases at J, with 7 bases between the two ends. CDR3 DNA sequence: TGTGCCAGCAGCGACCGACTTGGCTACACCTTC. Amino acids: CASSDRLGYTF.

This chain links TRBV7-8 with TRBJ1-5; TRBD1 is a possible D gene (5 bases). CDR1 and CDR2 from the germline V gene are SGHVS and FQNEAQ. The CDR3 runs 15 residues. The germline V and J ends were trimmed by 1 base and 7 bases, with 14 bases remaining between them. The CDR3 is CASSLGRGDGQPQHF. CDR3 coding DNA: TGTGCCAGCAGCTTAGGGAGGGGTGACGGGCAGCCCCAGCATTTT.

This clone has only one observation. The junction and the germline gene differ at one end; a read error may be behind it. J is TRBJ2-2 and V is TRBV12-5; 11 nucleotides match TRBD2. The CDR3 has 18 residues. The germline V gene encodes CDR1 LGHNT and CDR2 FRNRAP. For the CDR3, the DNA is TGTGCTAGTGGTTTTCTGGTAGCGGGGGGGCCCAACACCGGGGAGCTGCTTTTT. Amino acid sequence: CASGFLVAGGPNTGELLF.

The V and J genes are TRBV6-6 and TRBJ1-4; TRBD1 aligns across 9 bases. V gave up 5 bases and J gave up 8 bases; unmatched junction bases: 6. The CDR3 runs to 14 residues. Germline CDR1 reads MNHNY; CDR2 reads SVGAGI (reference sequence). In nucleotides, the CDR3 is TGTGCCAGCAGTCAACCGGGACAGGGCGAAAAACTGTTTTTT. It specifies CASSQPGQGEKLFF.

J is TRBJ2-1 and V is TRBV7-7; D remains unclear. Trimming stripped 1 base from V and 5 bases from J, with 12 bases between. In germline, CDR1 is SSHAT, CDR2 FNYEAQ (reference sequence). This CDR3 is built from 15 residues. For the CDR3, the DNA is TGTGCCAGCAGCTTAGGAACTACGTCCAACAATGAGCAGTTCTTC. This encodes CASSLGTTSNNEQFF.

The chain joins TRBV9 to TRBJ2-7, with a possible D match to TRBD1 (6 bases). Trimming took 0 bases from V and 4 from J, leaving 11 bases between them. This CDR3 is built from 14 residues. Germline CDR1 and CDR2: SGDLS and YYNGEE. The CDR3 sequence is CASSVDGTSYEQYF. The CDR3 nucleotides are TGTGCCAGCAGCGTAGATGGGACAAGTTACGAGCAGTACTTC.

The chain combines TRBV9 with TRBJ2-1; perhaps TRBD1 as D (5 bases). This CDR3 has 12 amino acids. V lost 3 bases to trimming and J lost 6 bases, with 7 bases between them. Germline V lookup: CDR1 SGDLS, CDR2 YYNGEE. CDR3 residues: CASSGDSNEQFF. As DNA, the CDR3 is TGTGCCAGCAGCGGTGACAGCAATGAGCAGTTCTTC.

The chain combines TRBV5-6 with TRBJ2-3; no reliable D call. V shed 2 bases and J shed 0 bases, with 13 bases lying between them. Germline V gives CDR1 SGHDT, CDR2 YYEEEE. This CDR3 region has 16 residues. The CDR3 spells CASSFVGPLSTDTQYF. The CDR3 DNA follows: TGTGCCAGCAGCTTCGTTGGCCCCCTGAGCACAGATACGCAGTATTTT.

The chain carries TRBV9 and TRBJ1-1; TRBD1 is a possible D gene (5 bases). Looked up from germline, CDR1 is SGDLS and CDR2 is YYNGEE. The CDR3 runs to 13 residues. The germline V and J ends were trimmed by 4 bases and 4 bases, with 11 bases remaining between them. Written as DNA, the CDR3 is TGTGCCAGCAGCAACGCCAGGGCCACTGAAGCTTTCTTT. It encodes CASSNARATEAFF.

The chain links TRBV13 to TRBJ2-3, with 9 bases identical to TRBD2. V lost 9 bases to trimming and J lost 2 bases; unmatched junction nucleotides: 9. Per the germline V gene, CDR1 is PRHDT and CDR2 is FYEKMQ (reference sequence). This CDR3 spans 15 amino acids. CDR3: CASGSGGPNTDTQYF. The CDR3 DNA reads as TGTGCCAGTGGTAGCGGGGGACCAAACACAGATACGCAGTATTTT.